One sample yielded the 12 T cell receptor beta chains listed below, sequenced in a study of blood T cells in healthy people across ages. Sample-barcoded 5' priming and a J-beta primer mix drove a second PCR of roughly 6 to 12 cycles. TCRdb recomputed calls from the 5' RACE reads with MiXCR, one row per CDR3 protein. The top ten clones hold about a fifth of a sample with about 970,000 distinct CDR3 sequences, just over 50% of them seen once. The source material was blood. All receptors derive from a woman aged 55 to 70 in good health.

This clonotype has only a few counts. The chain couples TRBV20-1 to TRBJ2-5; no clear D. Per germline, CDR1 DFQATT and CDR2 SNEGSKA (reference sequence). This CDR3 region has 11 residues. Written as DNA, the CDR3 is TGCAGCGAAAGGTTCCAAGAGACCCAGTACTTC. Translation gives CSERFQETQYF.

The V call is TRBV18, the J call TRBJ2-5; D gene uncertain. The J call may be wrong; the DNA end is better matched by TRBJ2-7. This CDR3 comprises 14 residues. CDR1 is KGHSH and CDR2 is LQKENI in the germline V gene. The CDR3 loop is CASSHQPEFGEQYF. The DNA for the CDR3 is TGTGCCAGCTCCCACCAGCCGGAATTCGGCGAGCAGTACTTC.

The gene calls are TRBV5-1 and TRBJ2-7; tentative D call: TRBD1 (5 bases). CDR1 is SGHRS and CDR2 is YFSETQ in the germline V gene. Trimming removed 4 bases from V and 5 bases from J, with 13 bases in between. CDR3 length: 13 amino acids. CDR3 nucleotide sequence: TGCGCCAGCAGCGGAACAGGTTCTCACGAGCAGTACTTC. It codes for CASSGTGSHEQYF. The variable domain in full, with the rest retrieved from reference TRBV5-1 and TRBJ2-7, is KAGVTQTPRYLIKTRGQQVTLSCSPISGHRSVSWYQQTPGQGLQFLFEYFSETQRNKGNFPGRFSGRQFSNSRSEMNVSTLELGDSALYLCASSGTGSHEQYFGPGTRLTVT.

Comments on this clonotype: One end of the junction varies from germline; a read error may be responsible. The chain carries TRBV3-1 and TRBJ2-7; maybe TRBD2 (5 bases). The J call may be in error: the DNA end matches TRBJ2-5 better. Germline V lookup: CDR1 LGHDT, CDR2 YNNKEL (reference sequence). The CDR3 extends over 14 amino acids. In DNA form, the CDR3 reads TGTGCCAGTAGCCAAGGAATGGGAGAAGAGACCCAGTACTTC. Protein product: CASSQGMGEETQYF.

The chain's CDR3 is CASSTALDRGRGRPNTEAFF. CDR3 DNA sequence: TGTGCCAGCAGTACAGCACTAGACAGGGGGCGCGGGAGACCGAACACTGAAGCTTTCTTT. J is TRBJ1-1 and V is TRBV27; 10 bases are shared with TRBD1. V was clipped by 5 bases and J by 1 base; unmatched bases: 19. This CDR3 has 20 amino acids. CDR1 MNHEY and CDR2 SMNVEV come from the germline V gene (reference sequence).

The V and J genes are TRBV4-3 and TRBJ2-5; D is undetermined. The CDR3 runs 15 residues. The V end was cut by 0 bases, the J end by 5 bases, with 13 bases between. Germline lookup yields CDR1 LGHNA and CDR2 YSLEER. CDR3 residues: CASSQDKGLGETQYF. Here the CDR3 DNA reads TGCGCCAGCAGCCAAGATAAGGGTCTTGGGGAGACCCAGTACTTC.

V gene TRBV7-9 combines with J gene TRBJ2-1, with 7 bases that match TRBD2. The CDR3 sequence is 14 residues long. Germline lookup yields CDR1 SEHNR and CDR2 FQNEAQ (reference sequence). The V and J ends lost 7 bases and 8 bases, in that order; junction bases with no gene match: 11. In DNA, the CDR3 is TGTGCCAGCACACTAGCGACTCTAAGGGATGAGCAGTTCTTC. The encoded protein is CASTLATLRDEQFF.

The CDR3 protein is CASSSDGQRETQYF. The CDR3 region has the DNA TGTGCCAGCAGCTCCGACGGGCAGCGCGAGACCCAGTACTTC. This chain links TRBV5-6 with TRBJ2-5; D is uncertain. The germline V gene has CDR1 SGHDT and CDR2 YYEEEE. The V gene lost 3 bases and the J gene lost 5 bases, with 14 bases spanning the gap. The CDR3 is 14 amino acids.

Of note for this clonotype: An end of the junction does not agree with germline; a read error may underlie this. The chain carries TRBV28 and TRBJ2-7; 13 positions match TRBD2. The germline gives CDR1 MDHEN, CDR2 SYDVKM. The CDR3 has 17 amino acids. The CDR3 protein is CASSWGLGLAGHYGQYF. The CDR3 coding sequence is TGTGCCAGCAGTTGGGGCCTGGGACTAGCGGGACACTACGGGCAGTACTTC.

The table lists this clonotype with a count of one. V is TRBV10-2 and J is TRBJ2-7; 7 bases map to TRBD1. This CDR3 region has 12 residues. The germline V gene has CDR1 WSHSY and CDR2 SAAADI. The V and J ends lost 8 bases and 2 bases, in that order; junction bases with no gene match: 3. The CDR3 here is CASLGTAYEQYF. The CDR3 bases are TGCGCCAGCCTTGGGACAGCCTACGAGCAGTACTTC.

V is TRBV6-1 and J is TRBJ2-3; D unclear. The CDR3 length is 13 residues. Deletions cut 7 bases from V and 5 bases from J, with 13 bases between. Germline V gene lookup returns CDR1 MNHNS and CDR2 SASEGT. CDR3 protein: CASTLGGGDTQYF. The CDR3 bases are TGTGCCAGCACCCTAGGTGGCGGAGATACGCAGTATTTT.

The J gene is TRBJ2-7, the V gene TRBV5-1; no firm D call. This CDR3 comprises 13 residues. The germline CDR1 and CDR2 sequences are SGHRS and YFSETQ. Trimming took 4 bases from V and 6 from J, leaving 14 bases between them. The CDR3 coding sequence is TGCGCCAGCAGCGAAATGGGATGGAGCGAGCAGTACTTC. It encodes CASSEMGWSEQYF.